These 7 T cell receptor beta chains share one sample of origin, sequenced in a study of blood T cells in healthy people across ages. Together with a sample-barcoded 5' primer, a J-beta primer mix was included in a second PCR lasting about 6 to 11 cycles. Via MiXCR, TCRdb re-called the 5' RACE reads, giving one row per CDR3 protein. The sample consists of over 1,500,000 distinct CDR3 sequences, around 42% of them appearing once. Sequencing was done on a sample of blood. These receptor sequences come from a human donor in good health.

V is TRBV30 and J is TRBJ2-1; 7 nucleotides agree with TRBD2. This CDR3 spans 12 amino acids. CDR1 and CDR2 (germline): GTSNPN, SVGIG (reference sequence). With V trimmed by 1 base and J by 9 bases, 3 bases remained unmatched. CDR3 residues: CAWSGGEGEQFF. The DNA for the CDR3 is TGTGCCTGGAGTGGGGGGGAGGGTGAGCAGTTCTTC.

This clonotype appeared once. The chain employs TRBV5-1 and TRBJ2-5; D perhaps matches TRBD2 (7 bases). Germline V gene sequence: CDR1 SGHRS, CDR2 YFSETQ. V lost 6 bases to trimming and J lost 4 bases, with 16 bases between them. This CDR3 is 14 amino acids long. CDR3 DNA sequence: TGCGCCAGCACTGCGGGGGCGAATGGAGAGACCCAGTACTTC. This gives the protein CASTAGANGETQYF.

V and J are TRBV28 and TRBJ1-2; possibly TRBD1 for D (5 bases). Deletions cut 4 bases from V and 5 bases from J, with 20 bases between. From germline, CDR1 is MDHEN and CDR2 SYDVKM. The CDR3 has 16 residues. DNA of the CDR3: TGTGCCAGCAGTTCCTCCCACGGCTGGGGGGTTTATGGCTACACCTTC. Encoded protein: CASSSSHGWGVYGYTF.

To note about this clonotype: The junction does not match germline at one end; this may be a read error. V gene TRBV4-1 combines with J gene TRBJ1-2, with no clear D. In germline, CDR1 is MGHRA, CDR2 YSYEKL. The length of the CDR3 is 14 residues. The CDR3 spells CASSPGVTNYGCTF. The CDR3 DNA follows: TGCGCCAGCAGCCCAGGAGTTACTAACTATGGCTGCACCTTC.

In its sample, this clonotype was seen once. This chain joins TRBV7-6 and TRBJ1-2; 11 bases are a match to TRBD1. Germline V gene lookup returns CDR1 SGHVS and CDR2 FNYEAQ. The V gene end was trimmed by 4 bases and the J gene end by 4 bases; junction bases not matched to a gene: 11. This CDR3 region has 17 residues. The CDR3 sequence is CASSSGQGAPLGYGYTF. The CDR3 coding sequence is TGTGCCAGCAGCTCTGGACAGGGGGCTCCTTTAGGCTATGGCTACACCTTC.

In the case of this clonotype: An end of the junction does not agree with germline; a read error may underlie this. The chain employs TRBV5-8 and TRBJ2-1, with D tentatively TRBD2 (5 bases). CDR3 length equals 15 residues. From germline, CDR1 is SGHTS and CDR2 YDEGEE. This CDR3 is CASSLVASSYNELFF. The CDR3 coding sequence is TGTGCCAGCAGCTTGGTAGCGAGCTCCTACAATGAGCTGTTCTTC.

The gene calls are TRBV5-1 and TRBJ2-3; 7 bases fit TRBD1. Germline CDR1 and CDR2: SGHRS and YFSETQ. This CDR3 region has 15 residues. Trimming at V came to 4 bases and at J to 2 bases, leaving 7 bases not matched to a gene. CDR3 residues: CASSIMGQHTDTQYF. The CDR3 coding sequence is TGCGCCAGCAGCATTATGGGACAGCACACAGATACGCAGTATTTT.